This entry lists 29 T cell receptor beta chains sequenced from one sample in a study of blood T cell repertoires in COVID-19 (dated by TCRdb to the early 2020s). The library was obtained by the immunoSEQ multiplex PCR assay. This is the immuneACCESS table as TCRdb keeps it, with only in-frame sequences that have V and J called. A part of the clones is gone; compared with another copy, unresolved V genes explain less than half, and the rest is unexplained. Here the sample has over 100,000 clones; 75% to 90% occur a single time. The ten largest account for 6.5% to 10% of the sample. Sample: peripheral blood. Every receptor here comes from a man between 65 and 80 years old with acute or convalescent COVID-19.

The chain carries TRBV7-9 and TRBJ1-2; 12 nucleotides match TRBD1. Trimming took 1 base from V and 4 from J; bases not matched to a gene: 4. The germline V gene has CDR1 SEHNR and CDR2 FQNEAQ (reference sequence). The CDR3 runs 16 residues. CDR3 sequence (DNA): TGTGCCAGCAGCTTAGGAGGGACAGGGGGCCCCTATGGCTACACCTTC. Translating gives CASSLGGTGGPYGYTF.

This clone was observed a handful of times. The chain joins TRBV5-4 to TRBJ1-2; the match to TRBD1 covers 10 bases. This CDR3 region has 16 residues. CDR1 and CDR2 (germline): SGHNT, YYREEE (reference sequence). V gave up 2 bases and J gave up 6 bases; unmatched junction bases: 10. CDR3 residues: CASSLKLTGGADGYTF. The CDR3 region has the DNA TGTGCCAGCAGCTTAAAGTTGACAGGGGGCGCCGATGGCTACACCTTC.

The chain employs TRBV5-1 and TRBJ1-4; D is ambiguous. CDR1 SGHRS and CDR2 YFSETQ come from the germline V gene. The CDR3 covers 16 residues. V lost 4 bases, J lost 0 bases, and 13 bases lay in between. The CDR3 DNA sequence: TGCGCCAGCAGCCCCCCCACCGGGACAACTAATGAAAAACTGTTTTTT. It is translated as CASSPPTGTTNEKLFF.

V and J are TRBV4-1 and TRBJ1-6; D ambiguous. Trimming took off 1 base at V and 6 bases at J, with 16 bases between the two ends. The CDR3 contains 17 residues. In germline, CDR1 is MGHRA, CDR2 YSYEKL. This CDR3 is CASSQGFPDGGNSPLHF. CDR3 DNA sequence: TGCGCCAGCAGCCAAGGGTTCCCGGACGGAGGTAATTCACCCCTCCACTTT.

This clone was found once. V usage is TRBV7-3 and J usage is TRBJ1-5, with D maybe TRBD1 (6 bases). The germline gives CDR1 SGHTA, CDR2 FQGTGA. CDR3 length: 13 amino acids. Trimming shortened V by 1 base and J by 7 bases, and 8 bases separated the two germline ends. CDR3 sequence (DNA): TGTGCCAGCAGCTTAAGGCAGGGGCAGCCCCAGCATTTT. Its translation: CASSLRQGQPQHF.

This chain connects TRBV6-5 to TRBJ1-1, with 8 bases matching TRBD1. From germline, CDR1 is MNHEY and CDR2 SVGAGI. The CDR3 length is 12 residues. The J segment lost 9 bases and the V segment lost 6 bases, leaving 6 bases of the junction unmatched. The CDR3 protein is CASRLGQGKAFF. In nucleotides, the CDR3 is TGTGCCAGCAGACTCGGACAGGGAAAAGCTTTCTTT.

The V call is TRBV5-1, the J call TRBJ2-7; 11 bases agree with TRBD1. The germline V gene encodes CDR1 SGHRS and CDR2 YFSETQ. CDR3 size: 15 residues. The trim removed 1 base at V and 7 bases at J, leaving 7 bases unmatched. For the CDR3, the DNA is TGCGCCAGCAGCTTGTGGACAGGGGGCTTCGGGGAGCAGTACTTC. Translation: CASSLWTGGFGEQYF. The whole variable domain, remainder taken from reference TRBV5-1 and TRBJ2-7, is KAGVTQTPRYLIKTRGQQVTLSCSPISGHRSVSWYQQTPGQGLQFLFEYFSETQRNKGNFPGRFSGRQFSNSRSEMNVSTLELGDSALYLCASSLWTGGFGEQYFGPGTRLTVT.

The chain uses TRBV23-1 and TRBJ1-1, with D tentatively TRBD1 (6 bases). TRBV23-1 is annotated as an ORF whose role is uncertain. The length of the CDR3 is 15 residues. V was trimmed by 0 bases and J by 3 bases, leaving 11 bases between them. The CDR3 loop is CASSQSRTDHTEAFF. The DNA of the CDR3 is TGCGCCAGCAGTCAATCCCGGACAGATCACACTGAAGCTTTCTTT.

This chain uses TRBV11-3 with TRBJ2-2; no clear D gene. This CDR3 contains 14 residues. The germline V and J ends were trimmed by 5 bases and 5 bases, with 12 bases remaining between them. Germline CDR1 is SGHNT and CDR2 is YENEEA. The CDR3 nucleotides read TGTGCCAGCAGCCCCCTAGTTCTTACCGGGGAGCTGTTTTTT. Translating gives CASSPLVLTGELFF.

The rearrangement uses TRBV7-6 and TRBJ2-2; 11 bases fit TRBD2. The CDR3 runs 17 residues. Germline CDR1 is SGHVS and CDR2 is FNYEAQ. V shed 4 bases and J 4 bases; nucleotides not matched to a gene: 8. CDR3 amino acids: CASSSKPGLAVTGELFF. As DNA, the CDR3 is TGTGCCAGCAGCTCGAAACCGGGACTAGCGGTCACCGGGGAGCTGTTTTTT. Combining the CDR3 with reference TRBV7-6 and TRBJ2-2 gives the whole variable domain GAGVSQSPRYKVTKRGQDVALRCDPISGHVSLYWYRQALGQGPEFLTYFNYEAQQDKSGLPNDRFSAERPEGSISTLTIQRTEQRDSAMYRCASSSKPGLAVTGELFFGEGSRLTVL.

The chain has TRBV7-9 and TRBJ1-2, with 7 positions matching TRBD1. This CDR3 is built from 14 residues. The V gene end was trimmed by 4 bases and the J gene end by 8 bases; junction bases not matched to a gene: 10. Germline V gene data show CDR1 as SEHNR and CDR2 as FQNEAQ (reference sequence). CDR3 loop: CASSSDREVGGYTF. The CDR3 DNA is TGTGCCAGCAGCTCAGACAGGGAGGTGGGAGGCTACACCTTC. Complete variable domain (other parts from reference TRBV7-9 and TRBJ1-2): DTGVSQNPRHKITKRGQNVTFRCDPISEHNRLYWYRQTLGQGPEFLTYFQNEAQLEKSRLLSDRFSAERPKGSFSTLEIQRTEQGDSAMYLCASSSDREVGGYTFGSGTRLTVV.

The chain uses TRBV28 and TRBJ1-1; 7 bases are shared with TRBD1. CDR3 length equals 15 residues. Germline V gene sequence: CDR1 MDHEN, CDR2 SYDVKM. Losses at the gene ends were 2 bases for V and 7 bases for J; bases not matched to a gene: 10. CDR3 DNA sequence: TGTGCCAGCAGTTTACCCGACAGGGCGAGGGGTGAAGCTTTCTTT. This sequence encodes CASSLPDRARGEAFF.

The V gene is TRBV5-1, the J gene TRBJ2-1; possibly TRBD2 for D (5 bases). Trimming removed 2 bases at V and 7 bases at J, with 10 bases between. The CDR3 runs to 13 residues. Germline assignment: CDR1 SGHRS and CDR2 YFSETQ. The CDR3 loop reads CASSFPGMNEQFF. The CDR3 nucleotides are TGCGCCAGCAGCTTCCCGGGGATGAATGAGCAGTTCTTC. Full variable domain (missing parts from reference TRBV5-1 and TRBJ2-1): KAGVTQTPRYLIKTRGQQVTLSCSPISGHRSVSWYQQTPGQGLQFLFEYFSETQRNKGNFPGRFSGRQFSNSRSEMNVSTLELGDSALYLCASSFPGMNEQFFGPGTRLTVL.

This clone was observed a few times. V is TRBV10-3 and J is TRBJ2-1, with D perhaps TRBD2 (6 bases). CDR3 length equals 14 residues. V was clipped by 4 bases and J by 3 bases, with 10 bases between them. Germline CDR1 and CDR2: ENHRY and SYGVKD. The CDR3 DNA follows: TGTGCCATCAGTGGGGGGACTGGCTACAATGAGCAGTTCTTC. Amino acids: CAISGGTGYNEQFF.

The chain is built from TRBV7-9 and TRBJ1-2; no firm D call. V was trimmed by 3 bases and J by 0 bases, leaving 11 bases between them. CDR3 length equals 15 residues. Per the germline V gene, CDR1 is SEHNR and CDR2 is FQNEAQ (reference sequence). The CDR3 sequence: CASSFSRTANYGYTF. For the CDR3, the DNA is TGTGCCAGCAGCTTTAGTAGAACAGCTAACTATGGCTACACCTTC.

This clone was counted a single time. The genes are TRBV5-1 and TRBJ2-7, with 7 bases matching TRBD2. Trimming removed 5 bases from V and 6 bases from J; junction bases left unmatched: 14. The CDR3 runs 15 residues. Germline CDR1 is SGHRS and CDR2 is YFSETQ. This CDR3 reads CASSSGGLVPGEQYF. CDR3 DNA sequence: TGCGCCAGCAGTTCGGGCGGACTAGTTCCCGGCGAGCAGTACTTC. The variable domain in full, with the rest retrieved from reference TRBV5-1 and TRBJ2-7, is KAGVTQTPRYLIKTRGQQVTLSCSPISGHRSVSWYQQTPGQGLQFLFEYFSETQRNKGNFPGRFSGRQFSNSRSEMNVSTLELGDSALYLCASSSGGLVPGEQYFGPGTRLTVT.

V and J are TRBV14 and TRBJ1-1, with D uncertain. From germline, CDR1 is SGHDN and CDR2 FVKESK. This CDR3 contains 14 residues. Trimming left V 4 bases short and J 3 bases short, with 12 bases between. Here the CDR3 DNA reads TGTGCCAGCAGCCCTATCGGGGTAGACACTGAAGCTTTCTTT. Residues: CASSPIGVDTEAFF.

V gene TRBV18 combines with J gene TRBJ2-6; tentatively, D is TRBD2 (6 bases). This CDR3 has 15 amino acids. Germline V gene data show CDR1 as KGHSH and CDR2 as LQKENI. V lost 2 bases and J 4 bases, leaving 9 bases between the germline ends. The CDR3 region has the DNA TGTGCCAGCTCACCAGGAGGGACCGGGGCCAACGTCCTGACTTTC. Translation gives CASSPGGTGANVLTF.

This rearrangement joins TRBV18 to TRBJ1-2, with 7 nucleotides matching TRBD1. This CDR3 contains 13 residues. The germline V gene has CDR1 KGHSH and CDR2 LQKENI. Trimming at V came to 3 bases and at J to 6 bases, leaving 4 bases not matched to a gene. CDR3 loop: CASSPTGQDGYTF. The CDR3 DNA is TGTGCCAGCTCACCTACCGGACAGGATGGCTACACCTTC.

The chain uses TRBV4-1 and TRBJ2-1; D is perhaps TRBD1 (5 bases). CDR1 and CDR2 (germline): MGHRA, YSYEKL. Trimming left V 0 bases short and J 2 bases short, with 8 bases between. CDR3 length: 15 amino acids. The CDR3 loop is CASSQDQGTYNEQFF. CDR3 bases: TGCGCCAGCAGCCAAGATCAGGGAACCTACAATGAGCAGTTCTTC.

This clone has a handful of counts. The genes are TRBV28 and TRBJ2-7, with 8 bases aligning to TRBD1. The CDR3 totals 13 residues. Per germline, CDR1 MDHEN and CDR2 SYDVKM. The V and J ends lost 6 bases and 6 bases, in that order; junction bases with no gene match: 7. The CDR3 DNA reads as TGTGCCAGCAGGGGGACAGGCGCAACCGAGCAGTACTTC. Translated, it gives CASRGTGATEQYF.

A single count supports this clone. V usage is TRBV5-1 and J usage is TRBJ2-4; TRBD1 is a possible D gene (5 bases). V was pared by 5 bases and J by 6 bases, with 12 bases between. From germline, CDR1 is SGHRS and CDR2 YFSETQ. This CDR3 is 13 amino acids long. CDR3 DNA: TGCGCCAGCAGGGAGCAGGGTGGAAACATTCAGTACTTC. It codes for CASREQGGNIQYF. Variable domain in full (rest from reference TRBV5-1 and TRBJ2-4): KAGVTQTPRYLIKTRGQQVTLSCSPISGHRSVSWYQQTPGQGLQFLFEYFSETQRNKGNFPGRFSGRQFSNSRSEMNVSTLELGDSALYLCASREQGGNIQYFGAGTRLSVL.

The chain carries TRBV6-5 and TRBJ1-1; D uncertain. This CDR3 has 15 residues. Germline V gene lookup returns CDR1 MNHEY and CDR2 SVGAGI. V was shortened by 0 bases and J by 1 base, with 9 bases between the two germline ends. The CDR3: CASSYSRLGNTEAFF. CDR3 in DNA: TGTGCCAGCAGTTACTCAAGACTGGGGAACACTGAAGCTTTCTTT.

This chain joins TRBV29-1 and TRBJ1-1; D is unresolved. The CDR3 totals 13 residues. Germline V gene lookup returns CDR1 SQVTM and CDR2 ANQGSEA. The V end lost 2 bases, the J end lost 4 bases, and 11 bases lay between the germline ends. The CDR3 region is CSVEYGGLTEAFF. The CDR3 coding sequence is TGCAGCGTTGAATATGGAGGCCTCACTGAAGCTTTCTTT.

The chain joins TRBV11-3 to TRBJ2-7; TRBD1 agrees at 8 bases. The CDR3 covers 15 residues. Germline V gene lookup returns CDR1 SGHNT and CDR2 YENEEA. V shed 5 bases and J 3 bases; nucleotides not matched to a gene: 9. As DNA, the CDR3 is TGTGCCAGCAGCGTCGGGACAGGCCTAAACTACGAGCAGTACTTC. Amino acids: CASSVGTGLNYEQYF.

The chain carries TRBV28 and TRBJ2-2; D might be TRBD1 (7 bases). With 6 bases removed from V and 3 bases from J, the gap between germline ends came to 14 bases. Germline V CDR1 and CDR2: MDHEN, SYDVKM. The CDR3 runs to 15 residues. The CDR3 is CASRAIRGDTGELFF. CDR3 coding DNA: TGTGCCAGCAGGGCGATCAGGGGGGACACCGGGGAGCTGTTTTTT.

This clone was counted a few times. The J gene is TRBJ1-5, the V gene TRBV2; D call uncertain. Germline CDR1 is SNHLY and CDR2 is FYNNEI. This CDR3 has 12 residues. The V and J ends lost 1 base and 12 bases respectively, with 10 bases between them. The chain's CDR3 is CASSEGAARQHF. The CDR3 bases are TGTGCCAGCAGTGAAGGGGCAGCCCGCCAGCATTTT.

CDR3 sequence: CASSLGQQGYGYTF. CDR3 nucleotide sequence: TGTGCCAGCAGTCTGGGACAGCAAGGCTATGGCTACACCTTC. This chain connects TRBV28 to TRBJ1-2, with 7 bases that match TRBD1. The ends lost 5 bases at V and 4 bases at J; junction bases unmatched: 7. Germline lookup yields CDR1 MDHEN and CDR2 SYDVKM. This CDR3 has 14 residues.

The chain links TRBV5-1 to TRBJ2-4, with unresolved D. Between the trimmed V and J ends, which lost 0 bases and 6 bases, there was a span of 10 bases. This CDR3 comprises 14 residues. Germline V gives CDR1 SGHRS, CDR2 YFSETQ. The CDR3 spells CASSLAGQLNIQYF. The CDR3, as DNA: TGCGCCAGCAGCTTGGCTGGGCAGCTAAACATTCAGTACTTC. The complete variable domain, with remaining parts taken from reference TRBV5-1 and TRBJ2-4, reads KAGVTQTPRYLIKTRGQQVTLSCSPISGHRSVSWYQQTPGQGLQFLFEYFSETQRNKGNFPGRFSGRQFSNSRSEMNVSTLELGDSALYLCASSLAGQLNIQYFGAGTRLSVL.